This TCR beta chain stems from a study of T-cell reconstitution after alpha-beta-depleted transplantation in children. Trimming stripped 2 bases from V and 6 bases from J, with 13 bases between. This CDR3 region has 14 residues. The germline CDR1 and CDR2 sequences are MNHEY and SVGAGI. This sample's TCRbeta library carried unique molecular identifier barcodes. TCRdb recomputed calls from the PCR reads with MiXCR, one row per CDR3 protein. This sample has some 830,000 distinct CDR3 sequences, with around 15% found just once. The input for sequencing was PBMCs, mostly from graft donor cells, taken 360 days after TCRalphabeta/CD19-depleted stem cell transplant. The chain employs TRBV6-5 and TRBJ1-2; a possible D gene is TRBD1 (5 bases). This sequence was found in a male patient younger than 18 who had a stem cell transplant for acute lymphoblastic leukemia, so the T cells may come from the graft donor. The CDR3 loop reads CASSYRQGGNGYTF. The CDR3 DNA reads TGTGCCAGCAGTTACCGCCAGGGAGGGAATGGCTACACCTTC.